This T cell receptor beta chain was documented in a study of PD-L1 blockade in urothelial cancer. At the level of the study: Male sex and bladder-origin urothelial cancer were recorded for about 90% of the roughly 30 patients. Each blood sample yielded a median of about 150,000 T cells.

The time point here: pretreatment peripheral blood. The assay was immunoSEQ multiplex PCR, and TCRdb's table has in-frame clones only and misses some. The sample consists of about 87,000 clones, about four fifths of them appearing once. The specimen comprised PBMCs, sampled around atezolizumab (anti-PD-L1) treatment. The source is a man between 60 and 70 years old with urothelial cancer.

The DNA of the CDR3 is TGTGCCAGCAGACTGACAGGGGGGAACTATGGCTACACCTTC. It encodes CASRLTGGNYGYTF. The rearrangement uses TRBV28 and TRBJ1-2; 9 nucleotides align to TRBD1. The V gene end was trimmed by 6 bases and the J gene end by 2 bases; junction bases not matched to a gene: 4. CDR1 is MDHEN and CDR2 is SYDVKM in the germline V gene. The length of the CDR3 is 14 residues.